Listed here are 15 T cell receptor beta chains from one sample, sequenced in a study of blood T cell repertoires in COVID-19. TCRdb's table, derived via immunoSEQ multiplex PCR, lists solely in-frame clones and lacks some. The table has 300,000 to 400,000 clones, around 86% seen once; the top ten hold around 4%. Sequencing was performed on PBMCs or T cells enriched from blood (not recorded which). The source of these receptors is a woman in her thirties or forties with acute COVID-19.

A single count supports this clone. The chain couples TRBV5-4 to TRBJ2-5, with D perhaps matching TRBD1 (6 bases). Germline lookup yields CDR1 SGHNT and CDR2 YYREEE (reference sequence). This CDR3 is built from 14 residues. Trimming shortened V by 0 bases and J by 0 bases, and 6 bases separated the two germline ends. The CDR3, as DNA: TGTGCCAGCAGCTTGGGGGACAACCAAGAGACCCAGTACTTC. Amino acids: CASSLGDNQETQYF. The full variable domain, rest sourced from reference TRBV5-4 and TRBJ2-5, is ETGVTQSPTHLIKTRGQQVTLRCSSQSGHNTVSWYQQALGQGPQFIFQYYREEENGRGNFPPRFSGLQFPNYSSELNVNALELDDSALYLCASSLGDNQETQYFGPGTRLLVL.

This clone was observed a handful of times. The rearrangement uses TRBV5-5 and TRBJ1-5, with 9 bases identical to TRBD1. Germline V gives CDR1 SGHKS, CDR2 YYEKEE (reference sequence). The CDR3 loop spans 14 amino acids. The J segment lost 5 bases and the V segment lost 0 bases, leaving 0 bases of the junction unmatched. The CDR3: CASSLGTGDQPQHF. The CDR3, as DNA: TGTGCCAGCAGCTTGGGGACAGGGGATCAGCCCCAGCATTTT.

The chain is built from TRBV6-5 and TRBJ1-2; 7 positions match TRBD1. The trim removed 10 bases at V and 4 bases at J, leaving 9 bases unmatched. CDR3 length: 13 residues. Germline CDR1 MNHEY, CDR2 SVGAGI. The CDR3 protein is CATSNRGSYGYTF. The CDR3, as DNA: TGTGCCACCTCCAACAGGGGTAGCTATGGCTACACCTTC.

A few counts support this clone. Other DNA sequences in this specimen translate into the identical CDR3. The chain carries TRBV6-5 and TRBJ1-1; D is ambiguous. This CDR3 has 13 amino acids. The germline V and J ends were trimmed by 2 bases and 3 bases, with 7 bases remaining between them. The germline CDR1 and CDR2 sequences are MNHEY and SVGAGI. CDR3 in amino acids: CASSYGQDTEAFF. The CDR3 DNA reads as TGTGCCAGCAGTTACGGGCAGGACACTGAAGCTTTCTTT.

This clone was detected only once. This chain links TRBV6-1 with TRBJ1-6, with D possibly matching TRBD1 (6 bases). In germline, CDR1 is MNHNS, CDR2 SASEGT. Trimming removed 0 bases from V and 1 base from J, with 13 bases in between. The CDR3 has 18 residues. The CDR3 sequence: CASSEALQGWSYNSPLHF. The CDR3 nucleotides are TGTGCCAGCAGTGAAGCGCTACAGGGTTGGTCCTATAATTCACCCCTCCACTTT.

This clone has more than one count but fewer than ten. This chain links TRBV15 with TRBJ2-4; TRBD1 matches 10 bases. The CDR3 spans 14 residues. Germline values: CDR1 LNHNV, CDR2 YYDKDF (reference sequence). V was clipped by 0 bases and J by 10 bases; unmatched bases: 3. The CDR3 nucleotides are TGTGCCACCAGCAGAGACAGGACAGGGGGGATTCAGTACTTC. Translation: CATSRDRTGGIQYF.

V is TRBV6-2 or TRBV6-3 and J is TRBJ1-1; D might be TRBD1 (5 bases). CDR1 MNHEY and CDR2 SVGEGT come from the germline V gene. V lost 0 bases and J lost 3, with 8 bases in between. This CDR3 contains 14 residues. Here the CDR3 DNA reads TGTGCCAGCAGTTACTCGGGGGAGGACACTGAAGCTTTCTTT. The encoded protein is CASSYSGEDTEAFF.

This sequence joins TRBV28 and TRBJ1-5, with 7 bases fitting TRBD1. Germline lookup yields CDR1 MDHEN and CDR2 SYDVKM. V trimming: 2 bases; J trimming: 3 bases; junction bases outside the gene matches: 10. The CDR3 runs 17 residues. The CDR3 reads CASSLDRVPLINQPQHF. The CDR3, as DNA: TGTGCCAGCAGTTTAGACAGGGTACCTTTAATCAATCAGCCCCAGCATTTT.

The chain couples TRBV19 to TRBJ1-2; 10 bases match TRBD1. With 2 bases clipped from V and 4 bases from J, the junction kept 10 bases outside the gene matches. Looked up from germline, CDR1 is LNHDA and CDR2 is SQIVND (reference sequence). The CDR3 contains 17 residues. In DNA form, the CDR3 reads TGTGCCAGTAGTATAATACCGGGACAGGGGACGAGCTATGGCTACACCTTC. Protein sequence: CASSIIPGQGTSYGYTF.

The chain is built from TRBV19 and TRBJ1-2; possibly TRBD1 for D (5 bases). The CDR3 is 21 amino acids. CDR1 and CDR2 (germline): LNHDA, SQIVND (reference sequence). The germline V and J ends were trimmed by 5 bases and 4 bases, with 35 bases remaining between them. As DNA, the CDR3 is TGTGCCAGTAGTTATCGGATGTTGGTCTTGCCAGCTAGGCAGGGAAGCTATGGCTACACCTTC. The encoded protein is CASSYRMLVLPARQGSYGYTF.

The V gene is TRBV7-8, the J gene TRBJ1-3; D possibly corresponds to TRBD1 (5 bases). Germline CDR1 is SGHVS and CDR2 is FQNEAQ. This CDR3 is built from 15 residues. The ends were cut back, 2 bases at V and 2 bases at J, with 10 bases in the middle. The DNA of the CDR3 is TGTGCCAGCAGCTTAATGACAGTGCCTGGAAACACCATATATTTT. Translating gives CASSLMTVPGNTIYF.

This clone was recorded only once. The chain recombines TRBV5-1 with TRBJ1-1; a possible D gene is TRBD1 (6 bases). Trimming stripped 4 bases from V and 3 bases from J, with 13 bases between. The CDR3 is 14 residues long. Germline CDR1 and CDR2: SGHRS and YFSETQ. In DNA, the CDR3 is TGCGCCAGCAGCCAGGGGAGTTGGGACACTGAAGCTTTCTTT. It specifies CASSQGSWDTEAFF.

The genes are TRBV28 and TRBJ1-2; D possibly corresponds to TRBD1 (6 bases). The CDR3 is 11 amino acids. V lost 5 bases, J lost 6 bases, and 7 bases lay in between. From germline, CDR1 is MDHEN and CDR2 SYDVKM. The CDR3 coding sequence is TGTGCCAGCAGTGGGACAAATGGCTACACCTTC. It yields the protein CASSGTNGYTF.

In this sample, this clone turned up a few times. V usage is TRBV24-1 and J usage is TRBJ2-7, with 7 nucleotides matching TRBD2. CDR1 KGHDR and CDR2 SFDVKD come from the germline V gene. This CDR3 is 13 amino acids long. J gave up 4 bases and V 3 bases, and 2 bases lay outside the gene matches. CDR3: CATSDGREYEQYF. Here the CDR3 DNA reads TGTGCCACCAGTGATGGGCGGGAGTACGAGCAGTACTTC.

CDR3 sequence: CASSWTAETQYF. The DNA of the CDR3 is TGTGCCAGCAGCTGGACAGCCGAGACCCAGTACTTC. The chain combines TRBV5-5 with TRBJ2-5; possible D gene TRBD1, 6 bases. Germline CDR1 SGHKS, CDR2 YYEKEE (reference sequence). The CDR3 loop spans 12 amino acids. Trimming removed 3 bases from V and 5 bases from J, with 8 bases in between.